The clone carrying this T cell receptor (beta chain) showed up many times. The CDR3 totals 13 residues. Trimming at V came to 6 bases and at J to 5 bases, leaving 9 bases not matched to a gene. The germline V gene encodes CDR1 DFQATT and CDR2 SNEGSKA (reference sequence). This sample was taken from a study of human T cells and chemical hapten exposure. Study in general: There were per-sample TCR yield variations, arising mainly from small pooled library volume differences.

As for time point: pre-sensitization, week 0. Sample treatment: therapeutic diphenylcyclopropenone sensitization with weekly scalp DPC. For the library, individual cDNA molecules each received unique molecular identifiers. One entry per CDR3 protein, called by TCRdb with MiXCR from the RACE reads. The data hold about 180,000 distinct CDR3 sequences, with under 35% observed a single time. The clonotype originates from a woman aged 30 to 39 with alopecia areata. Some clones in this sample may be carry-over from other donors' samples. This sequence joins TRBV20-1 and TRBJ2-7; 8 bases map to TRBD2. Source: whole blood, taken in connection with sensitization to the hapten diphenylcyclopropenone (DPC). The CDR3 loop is CSAPIAGFDEQYF. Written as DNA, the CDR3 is TGCAGTGCACCGATAGCGGGATTCGACGAGCAGTACTTC.